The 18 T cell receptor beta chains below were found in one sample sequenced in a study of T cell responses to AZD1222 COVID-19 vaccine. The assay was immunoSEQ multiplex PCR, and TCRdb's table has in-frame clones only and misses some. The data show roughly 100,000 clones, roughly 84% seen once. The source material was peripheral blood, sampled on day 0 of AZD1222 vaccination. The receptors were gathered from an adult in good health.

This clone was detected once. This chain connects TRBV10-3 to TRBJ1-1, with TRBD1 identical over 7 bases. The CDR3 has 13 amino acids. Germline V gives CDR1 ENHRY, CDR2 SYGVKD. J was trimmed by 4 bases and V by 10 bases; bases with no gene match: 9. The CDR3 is CASGRQGFTEAFF. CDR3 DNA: TGTGCCAGCGGACGACAGGGATTCACTGAAGCTTTCTTT.

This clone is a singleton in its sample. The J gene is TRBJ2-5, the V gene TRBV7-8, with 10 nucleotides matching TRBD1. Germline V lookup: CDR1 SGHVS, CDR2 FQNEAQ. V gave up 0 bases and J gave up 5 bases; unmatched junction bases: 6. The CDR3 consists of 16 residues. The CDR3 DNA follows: TGTGCCAGCAGCTTAGCGGGACAGGGGTTGAGGGAGACCCAGTACTTC. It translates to CASSLAGQGLRETQYF. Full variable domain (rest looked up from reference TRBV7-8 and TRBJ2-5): GAGVSQSPRYKVAKRGQDVALRCDPISGHVSLFWYQQALGQGPEFLTYFQNEAQLDKSGLPSDRFFAERPEGSVSTLKIQRTQQEDSAVYLCASSLAGQGLRETQYFGPGTRLLVL.

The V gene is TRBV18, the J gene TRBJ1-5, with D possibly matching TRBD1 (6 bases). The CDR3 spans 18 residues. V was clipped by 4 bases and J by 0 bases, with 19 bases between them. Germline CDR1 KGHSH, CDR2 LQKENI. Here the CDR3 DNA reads TGTGCCAGCTCACGGGGGGTAGGACAGTCAGATAGCAATCAGCCCCAGCATTTT. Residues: CASSRGVGQSDSNQPQHF.

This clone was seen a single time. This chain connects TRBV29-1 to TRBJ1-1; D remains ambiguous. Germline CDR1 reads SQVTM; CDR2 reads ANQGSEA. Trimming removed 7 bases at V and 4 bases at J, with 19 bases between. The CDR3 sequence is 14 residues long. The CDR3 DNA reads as TGCAGCGGGACCGTGCAGGCGTCGAGCACTGAAGCTTTCTTT. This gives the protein CSGTVQASSTEAFF.

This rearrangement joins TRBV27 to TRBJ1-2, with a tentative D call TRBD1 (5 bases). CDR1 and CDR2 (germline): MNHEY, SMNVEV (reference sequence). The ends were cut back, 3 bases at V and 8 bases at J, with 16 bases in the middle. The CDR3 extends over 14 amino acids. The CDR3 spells CASSFGAQGSGYTF. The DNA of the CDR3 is TGTGCCAGCAGTTTTGGGGCGCAGGGCTCGGGCTACACCTTC.

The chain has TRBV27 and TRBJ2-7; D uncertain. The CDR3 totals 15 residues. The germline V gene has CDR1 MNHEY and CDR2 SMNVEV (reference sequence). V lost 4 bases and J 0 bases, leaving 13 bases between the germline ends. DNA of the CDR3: TGTGCCAGCAGTTCACGCAGATCCACCTCCTACGAGCAGTACTTC. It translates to CASSSRRSTSYEQYF.

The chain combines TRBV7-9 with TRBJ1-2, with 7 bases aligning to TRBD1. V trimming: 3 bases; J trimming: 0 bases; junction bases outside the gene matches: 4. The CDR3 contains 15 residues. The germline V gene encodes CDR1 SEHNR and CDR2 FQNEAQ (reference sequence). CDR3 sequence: CASSLGQSANYGYTF. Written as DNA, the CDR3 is TGTGCCAGCAGCTTGGGACAGTCAGCTAACTATGGCTACACCTTC.

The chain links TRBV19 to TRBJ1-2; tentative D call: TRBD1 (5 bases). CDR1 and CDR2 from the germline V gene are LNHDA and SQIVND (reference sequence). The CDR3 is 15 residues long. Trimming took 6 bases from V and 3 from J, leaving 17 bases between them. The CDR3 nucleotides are TGTGCCAGTAGCCTTAGTCTAGTCAGGGACTATGGCTACACCTTC. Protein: CASSLSLVRDYGYTF.

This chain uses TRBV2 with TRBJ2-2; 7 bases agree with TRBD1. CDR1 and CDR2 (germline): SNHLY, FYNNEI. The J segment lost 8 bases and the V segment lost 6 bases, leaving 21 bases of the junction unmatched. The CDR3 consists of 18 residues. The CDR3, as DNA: TGTGCCAGCAGAGTGGACAGGCCGATATACCGTGGCGCGGGGGAGCTGTTTTTT. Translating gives CASRVDRPIYRGAGELFF. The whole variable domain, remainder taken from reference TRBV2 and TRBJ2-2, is EPEVTQTPSHQVTQMGQEVILRCVPISNHLYFYWYRQILGQKVEFLVSFYNNEISEKSEIFDDQFSVERPDGSNFTLKIRSTKLEDSAMYFCASRVDRPIYRGAGELFFGEGSRLTVL.

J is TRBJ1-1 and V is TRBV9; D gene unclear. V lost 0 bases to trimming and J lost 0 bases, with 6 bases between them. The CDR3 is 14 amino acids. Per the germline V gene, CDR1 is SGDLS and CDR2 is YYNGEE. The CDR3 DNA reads TGTGCCAGCAGCGTAGAAGGGATGAACACTGAAGCTTTCTTT. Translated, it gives CASSVEGMNTEAFF.

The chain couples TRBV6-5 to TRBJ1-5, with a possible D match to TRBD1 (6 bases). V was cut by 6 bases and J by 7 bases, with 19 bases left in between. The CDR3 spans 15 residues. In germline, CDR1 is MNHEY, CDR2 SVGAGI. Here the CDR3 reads CASRSTGGLGQPQHF. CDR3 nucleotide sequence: TGTGCCAGCAGGTCCACGGGGGGGCTAGGGCAGCCCCAGCATTTT.

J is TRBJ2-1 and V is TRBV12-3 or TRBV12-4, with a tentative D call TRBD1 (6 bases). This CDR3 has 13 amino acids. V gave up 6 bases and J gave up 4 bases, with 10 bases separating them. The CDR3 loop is CASSSDSYNEQFF. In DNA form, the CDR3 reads TGTGCCAGCAGCTCGGACAGTTACAATGAGCAGTTCTTC.

CDR3 residues: CASSFQPGGAGNTIYF. In nucleotides, the CDR3 is TGCGCCAGCAGCTTCCAACCCGGGGGTGCTGGAAACACCATATATTTT. The V and J genes are TRBV5-1 and TRBJ1-3, with D maybe TRBD1 (5 bases). V shed 2 bases and J shed 2 bases, with 14 bases lying between them. The length of the CDR3 is 16 residues. Germline lookup yields CDR1 SGHRS and CDR2 YFSETQ. Full variable domain (remainder filled in from reference TRBV5-1 and TRBJ1-3): KAGVTQTPRYLIKTRGQQVTLSCSPISGHRSVSWYQQTPGQGLQFLFEYFSETQRNKGNFPGRFSGRQFSNSRSEMNVSTLELGDSALYLCASSFQPGGAGNTIYFGEGSWLTVV.

CDR3: CASSKGQYTGELFF. The CDR3 DNA reads as TGTGCCAGCAGCAAGGGACAATACACCGGGGAGCTGTTTTTT. This sequence joins TRBV7-3 and TRBJ2-2; tentative D call: TRBD1 (6 bases). CDR1 and CDR2 (germline): SGHTA, FQGTGA. V gave up 5 bases and J gave up 3 bases, with 10 bases separating them. This CDR3 has 14 residues.

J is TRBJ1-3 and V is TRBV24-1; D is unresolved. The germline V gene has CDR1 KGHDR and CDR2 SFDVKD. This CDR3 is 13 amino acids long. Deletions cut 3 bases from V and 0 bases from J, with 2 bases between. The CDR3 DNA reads TGTGCCACCAGTGATCACTCTGGAAACACCATATATTTT. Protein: CATSDHSGNTIYF.

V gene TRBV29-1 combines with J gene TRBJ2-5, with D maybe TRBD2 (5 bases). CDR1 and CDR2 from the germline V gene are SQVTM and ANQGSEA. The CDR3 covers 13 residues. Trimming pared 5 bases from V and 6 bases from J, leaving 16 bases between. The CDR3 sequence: CSVLPGGSKTQYF. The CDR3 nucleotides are TGCAGCGTTCTTCCCGGCGGGTCCAAGACCCAGTACTTC.

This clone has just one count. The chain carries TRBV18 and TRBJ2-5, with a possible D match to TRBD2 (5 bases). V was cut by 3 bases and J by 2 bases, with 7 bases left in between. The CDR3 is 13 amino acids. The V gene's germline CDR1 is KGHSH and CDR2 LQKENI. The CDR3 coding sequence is TGTGCCAGCTCACCGCCGGGGCAAGAGACCCAGTACTTC. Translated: CASSPPGQETQYF.

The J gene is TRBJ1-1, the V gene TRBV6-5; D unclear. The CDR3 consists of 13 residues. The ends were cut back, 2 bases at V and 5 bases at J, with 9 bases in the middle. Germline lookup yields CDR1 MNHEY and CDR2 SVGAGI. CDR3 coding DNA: TGTGCCAGCAGTTACACCGCCAGGACTGAAGCTTTCTTT. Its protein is CASSYTARTEAFF.